The 25 T cell receptor beta chains below were found in one sample sequenced in a study of a mutant IDH1 vaccine in newly diagnosed glioma. Method: immunoSEQ multiplex PCR; TCRdb's copy keeps in-frame clones and lacks some. Among roughly 39,000 clones listed, roughly 88% were seen once. The time point: week 5, during vaccination. Vaccine doses each comprised 300 ug of mutant IDH1 20-mer peptide, with topical imiquimod. Their antigens are not known. The sequencing used PBMCs, collected from a glioma patient whose treatment included an IDH1 peptide vaccine. These TCRs come from a man aged 35-49 years with glioma.

V and J are TRBV18 and TRBJ2-6; no reliable D call. V was cut by 2 bases and J by 1 base, with 3 bases left in between. CDR1 KGHSH and CDR2 LQKENI come from the germline V gene. The CDR3 is made up of 14 amino acids. The CDR3, as DNA: TGTGCCAGCTCACCATGGTCTGGGGCCAACGTCCTGACTTTC. Translated, it gives CASSPWSGANVLTF. Together with reference TRBV18 and TRBJ2-6, the CDR3 gives the full variable domain: NAGVMQNPRHLVRRRGQEARLRCSPMKGHSHVYWYRQLPEEGLKFMVYLQKENIIDESGMPKERFSAEFPKEGPSILRIQQVVRGDSAAYFCASSPWSGANVLTFGAGSRLTVL.

The V and J genes are TRBV4-3 and TRBJ1-1, with D maybe TRBD1 (5 bases). This CDR3 has 15 residues. The V end was cut by 0 bases, the J end by 6 bases, with 14 bases between. Germline-derived CDR1 and CDR2 are LGHNA and YSLEER. The CDR3 sequence is CASSQDPRVRAEAFF. The CDR3 DNA sequence: TGCGCCAGCAGCCAAGATCCCAGGGTCAGGGCTGAAGCTTTCTTT.

This chain links TRBV18 with TRBJ1-5; no definite D call. V was trimmed by 4 bases and J by 2 bases, leaving 15 bases between them. This CDR3 has 16 amino acids. Per germline, CDR1 KGHSH and CDR2 LQKENI. The CDR3 protein is CASSLSGSDGNQPQHF. As DNA, the CDR3 is TGTGCCAGCTCACTTTCCGGTAGTGATGGCAATCAGCCCCAGCATTTT.

The CDR3, as DNA: TGCGCCAGCAGCCCCAGGACTAGCGGGAGGAAGGGGGACCAAGAGACCCAGTACTTC. Translating gives CASSPRTSGRKGDQETQYF. This chain uses TRBV4-1 with TRBJ2-5, with 14 bases aligning to TRBD2. J lost 0 bases, V lost 4 bases, and 10 bases had no gene match. The CDR3 covers 19 residues. The germline V gene encodes CDR1 MGHRA and CDR2 YSYEKL.

The chain links TRBV19 to TRBJ1-2; D uncertain. Deletions cut 10 bases from V and 3 bases from J, with 9 bases between. Germline V CDR1 and CDR2: LNHDA, SQIVND (reference sequence). The CDR3 extends over 11 amino acids. The CDR3 loop is CATDWDYGYTF. The CDR3, as DNA: TGTGCCACTGACTGGGACTATGGCTACACCTTC.

CDR3 in DNA: TGCGCCAGCAGCCCGACTAGCGGACCATACGAGCAGTACTTC. Its protein product is CASSPTSGPYEQYF. V gene TRBV5-1 combines with J gene TRBJ2-7; 9 bases are shared with TRBD2. V gave up 4 bases and J gave up 4 bases; unmatched junction bases: 6. CDR3 length equals 14 residues. Germline assignment: CDR1 SGHRS and CDR2 YFSETQ. The variable domain in full, completed from reference TRBV5-1 and TRBJ2-7, reads KAGVTQTPRYLIKTRGQQVTLSCSPISGHRSVSWYQQTPGQGLQFLFEYFSETQRNKGNFPGRFSGRQFSNSRSEMNVSTLELGDSALYLCASSPTSGPYEQYFGPGTRLTVT.

The chain has TRBV25-1 and TRBJ2-1; D is possibly TRBD1 (5 bases). Germline V CDR1 and CDR2: MGHDK, SYGVNS. Trimming took 0 bases from V and 4 from J, leaving 13 bases between them. CDR3 length equals 16 residues. CDR3 nucleotide sequence: TGTGCCAGCAGTGAATATATAGCCAGGGATTACAATGAGCAGTTCTTC. This encodes CASSEYIARDYNEQFF.

CDR3 sequence reads: CASSLGDRGVSIYF. CDR3 bases: TGTGCCAGCAGTCTTGGGGACAGGGGCGTTAGCATATATTTT. V is TRBV6-1 and J is TRBJ1-3, with TRBD1 matching 10 bases. Germline values: CDR1 MNHNS, CDR2 SASEGT. This CDR3 has 14 amino acids. J gave up 12 bases and V 5 bases, and 10 bases lay outside the gene matches.

This chain links TRBV18 with TRBJ1-1; 7 bases agree with TRBD1. Germline CDR1 KGHSH, CDR2 LQKENI. Unmatched junction bases numbered 8, after V lost 3 bases and J lost 7 bases. CDR3 size: 14 residues. In DNA form, the CDR3 reads TGTGCCAGCTCACCTCCCGGGAGGGGGCGTGAAGCTTTCTTT. This sequence encodes CASSPPGRGREAFF.

The rearrangement uses TRBV7-9 and TRBJ2-4, with 12 bases lining up with TRBD2. CDR3 size: 15 residues. Germline V lookup: CDR1 SEHNR, CDR2 FQNEAQ (reference sequence). V trimming: 6 bases; J trimming: 8 bases; junction bases outside the gene matches: 8. The CDR3 reads CASRRGLAGLDIQYF. Here the CDR3 DNA reads TGTGCCAGCAGACGTGGACTAGCGGGGCTAGACATTCAGTACTTC.

The chain joins TRBV13 to TRBJ2-1; D is unclear. The germline CDR1 and CDR2 sequences are PRHDT and FYEKMQ (reference sequence). V dropped 1 base and J dropped 9 bases, with 13 bases sitting between them. The CDR3 has 14 residues. The CDR3 reads CASSLVRESGEQFF. The DNA of the CDR3 is TGTGCCAGCAGCTTAGTAAGGGAATCGGGTGAGCAGTTCTTC.

The chain has TRBV7-9 and TRBJ1-1; D not certain. Trimming took off 0 bases at V and 3 bases at J, with 11 bases between the two ends. CDR3 size: 15 residues. The V gene's germline CDR1 is SEHNR and CDR2 FQNEAQ (reference sequence). DNA for the CDR3: TGTGCCAGCAGCTTAGCTCCGGGTCCCGACACTGAAGCTTTCTTT. Protein: CASSLAPGPDTEAFF.

V and J are TRBV5-1 and TRBJ2-3; D gene uncertain. Germline V gene data show CDR1 as SGHRS and CDR2 as YFSETQ. The V and J ends lost 5 bases and 1 base respectively, with 11 bases between them. The CDR3 extends over 14 amino acids. Here the CDR3 reads CASSFGPGTDTQYF. CDR3 DNA sequence: TGCGCCAGCAGTTTCGGACCAGGCACAGATACGCAGTATTTT.

This clone was seen just once. The V and J genes are TRBV18 and TRBJ2-1; 13 positions agree with TRBD2. Looked up from germline, CDR1 is KGHSH and CDR2 is LQKENI. V lost 3 bases to trimming and J lost 0 bases; unmatched junction nucleotides: 5. The CDR3 consists of 18 residues. CDR3: CASSPLGTSGISYNEQFF. The CDR3 DNA sequence: TGTGCCAGCTCACCCCTCGGGACTAGCGGGATCTCCTACAATGAGCAGTTCTTC.

This clone occurred a few times. The genes are TRBV13 and TRBJ2-3; D remains unclear. CDR1 is PRHDT and CDR2 is FYEKMQ in the germline V gene (reference sequence). V lost 5 bases, J lost 6 bases, and 18 bases lay in between. CDR3 length: 15 amino acids. This CDR3 reads CASSGPALKGDTQYF. Written as DNA, the CDR3 is TGTGCCAGCAGCGGACCCGCCCTAAAGGGCGATACGCAGTATTTT.

The chain is built from TRBV14 and TRBJ2-7, with D perhaps matching TRBD2 (6 bases). The CDR3 totals 16 residues. CDR1 and CDR2 (germline): SGHDN, FVKESK. Trimming stripped 3 bases from V and 0 bases from J, with 15 bases between. Here the CDR3 DNA reads TGTGCCAGCAGCCAGACTTTCCTGGGACTCTCCTACGAGCAGTACTTC. It encodes CASSQTFLGLSYEQYF. The full variable domain, its missing parts supplied by reference TRBV14 and TRBJ2-7, is EAGVTQFPSHSVIEKGQTVTLRCDPISGHDNLYWYRRVMGKEIKFLLHFVKESKQDESGMPNNRFLAERTGGTYSTLKVQPAELEDSGVYFCASSQTFLGLSYEQYFGPGTRLTVT.

V usage is TRBV4-1 and J usage is TRBJ2-5, with D uncertain. TRBJ2-7 matches the DNA end more closely, so the J call is doubtful. This CDR3 comprises 14 residues. Per germline, CDR1 MGHRA and CDR2 YSYEKL. The CDR3 region has the DNA TGCGCCAGCAGCCAGCAGAGATCTCCCTACGAGCAGTACTTC. The encoded protein is CASSQQRSPYEQYF.

The chain is built from TRBV5-1 and TRBJ2-1; D not certain. Germline V lookup: CDR1 SGHRS, CDR2 YFSETQ. With 1 base removed from V and 1 base from J, the gap between germline ends came to 9 bases. This CDR3 region has 15 residues. The CDR3, as DNA: TGCGCCAGCAGCTTGTCTATACAGTCCTACAATGAGCAGTTCTTC. Translated: CASSLSIQSYNEQFF.

This chain links TRBV5-1 with TRBJ2-1; TRBD2 matches 9 bases. CDR1 SGHRS and CDR2 YFSETQ come from the germline V gene. This CDR3 has 15 amino acids. V shed 4 bases and J 5 bases; nucleotides not matched to a gene: 7. CDR3 DNA sequence: TGCGCCAGCAGCGGCGGGAGGGCCATAAACAATGAGCAGTTCTTC. Its protein product is CASSGGRAINNEQFF.

The chain carries TRBV5-6 and TRBJ1-2; weak D call: TRBD1 (5 bases). CDR1 and CDR2 (germline): SGHDT, YYEEEE. The CDR3 covers 17 residues. Trimming removed 0 bases from V and 5 bases from J, with 20 bases in between. CDR3: CASSLGGRVSGRYGYTF. The CDR3 DNA is TGTGCCAGCAGCTTGGGGGGACGCGTATCCGGGAGGTATGGCTACACCTTC.

The gene calls are TRBV6-1 and TRBJ2-5, with D uncertain. The length of the CDR3 is 13 residues. V was cut by 8 bases and J by 4 bases, with 14 bases left in between. CDR1 and CDR2 (germline): MNHNS, SASEGT. The CDR3 region has the DNA TGTGCCAGCGGATCCCACTTGGGAGAGACCCAGTACTTC. Amino acids: CASGSHLGETQYF.

The rearrangement uses TRBV5-1 and TRBJ2-1; 9 nucleotides match TRBD2. J lost 0 bases, V lost 3 bases, and 7 bases had no gene match. This CDR3 region has 17 residues. Germline loops: CDR1 SGHRS, CDR2 YFSETQ. CDR3 bases: TGCGCCAGCAGCTCGCTAGCGGGAACCGGCTCCTACAATGAGCAGTTCTTC. As protein: CASSSLAGTGSYNEQFF. Variable domain in full (rest from reference TRBV5-1 and TRBJ2-1): KAGVTQTPRYLIKTRGQQVTLSCSPISGHRSVSWYQQTPGQGLQFLFEYFSETQRNKGNFPGRFSGRQFSNSRSEMNVSTLELGDSALYLCASSSLAGTGSYNEQFFGPGTRLTVL.

This rearrangement joins TRBV18 to TRBJ2-3; D not certain. The ends were cut back, 6 bases at V and 1 base at J, with 23 bases in the middle. The CDR3 has 18 amino acids. In germline, CDR1 is KGHSH, CDR2 LQKENI. The DNA for the CDR3 is TGTGCCAGCTCCCGACTGAACGGGCTACGAGCACGCACAGATACGCAGTATTTT. Its translation is CASSRLNGLRARTDTQYF. The whole variable domain, remainder taken from reference TRBV18 and TRBJ2-3, is NAGVMQNPRHLVRRRGQEARLRCSPMKGHSHVYWYRQLPEEGLKFMVYLQKENIIDESGMPKERFSAEFPKEGPSILRIQQVVRGDSAAYFCASSRLNGLRARTDTQYFGPGTRLTVL.

The rearrangement joins TRBV19 to TRBJ2-1, with D uncertain. This CDR3 has 16 residues. The germline V and J ends were trimmed by 1 base and 0 bases, with 10 bases remaining between them. Germline V gene sequence: CDR1 LNHDA, CDR2 SQIVND (reference sequence). The CDR3 DNA reads TGTGCCAGTAGTATAGCAGTCCATAGCTCCTACAATGAGCAGTTCTTC. As protein: CASSIAVHSSYNEQFF.

Only one count was recorded for this clone. V usage is TRBV7-9 and J usage is TRBJ1-2; D is unclear. V lost 5 bases and J 4 bases, leaving 14 bases between the germline ends. Germline V lookup: CDR1 SEHNR, CDR2 FQNEAQ (reference sequence). The CDR3 extends over 14 amino acids. The CDR3 coding sequence is TGTGCCAGCAGCCCCGGGCCGACTCCCTATGGCTACACCTTC. Its translation: CASSPGPTPYGYTF.